This TCR beta chain appears in the sequencing data of a study of T cell clones after liver transplantation. At the level of the study: Blood was drawn pre-transplant, before withdrawal, and after full or failed withdrawal. Findings and limits, study-wide: The donor-reactive repertoire was only partly measurable in two subjects, lacking donor cells.

The data were produced by immunoSEQ multiplex PCR, yet TCRdb's version contains in-frame clones alone and is incomplete. The sample consists of tens of thousands of clones, approximately 70% of them appearing once. With respect to this clone: As yet, its antigen is unknown.

V gave up 4 bases and J gave up 2 bases; unmatched junction bases: 10. There are 18 residues in the CDR3. Germline CDR1 reads SGHRS; CDR2 reads YFSETQ. This material consisted of CD4+ T cells from blood, taken at the approximately 16-month timepoint. The chain employs TRBV5-1 and TRBJ2-3, with 13 bases identical to TRBD2. This TCR came from a human patient who received a liver transplant. Some T cells may trace back to the graft donor. The CDR3 here is CASSRTSGGQAVTDTQYF. CDR3 coding DNA: TGCGCCAGCAGCAGGACTAGCGGGGGCCAAGCGGTCACAGATACGCAGTATTTT.